One and the same sample provided the 6 T cell receptor beta chains below, sequenced in a study of blood T cells in healthy people across ages. Combining a sample-barcoded 5' primer with a J-beta primer mix, a second PCR ran for about 7 to 11 cycles. MiXCR, applied by TCRdb to the 5' RACE reads, yields one record per CDR3 protein. The table lists approximately 1,000,000 distinct CDR3 sequences, more than 30% of them singletons. The sample taken for sequencing was blood. These receptors all stem from a young man in good health.

The chain couples TRBV7-2 to TRBJ2-1, with TRBD2 identical over 8 bases. This CDR3 region has 15 residues. Germline CDR1 is SGHTA and CDR2 is FQGNSA. V lost 7 bases to trimming and J lost 2 bases; unmatched junction nucleotides: 7. The CDR3 here is CASKMNGGAYNEQFF. CDR3 sequence (DNA): TGTGCCAGCAAGATGAACGGGGGGGCCTACAATGAGCAGTTCTTC.

The rearrangement uses TRBV27 and TRBJ2-7; TRBD1 is a possible D gene (7 bases). The CDR3 covers 15 residues. In germline, CDR1 is MNHEY, CDR2 SMNVEV (reference sequence). V gave up 6 bases and J gave up 7 bases, with 22 bases separating them. CDR3: CASRFQGGFYNEQYF. The CDR3 region has the DNA TGTGCCAGCAGGTTTCAGGGGGGATTCTACAATGAGCAGTACTTC.

The rearrangement links TRBV6-2 or TRBV6-3 to TRBJ1-3, with D uncertain. The V end was cut by 4 bases, the J end by 4 bases, with 8 bases between. This CDR3 is built from 13 residues. CDR1 is MNHEY, CDR2 SVGEGT, per germline. For the CDR3, the DNA is TGTGCCAGCAGTTGGGATTCCGGAAACACCATATATTTT. Protein: CASSWDSGNTIYF.

The chain carries TRBV6-5 and TRBJ1-5; TRBD1 might be the D (6 bases). Germline assignment: CDR1 MNHEY and CDR2 SVGAGI. CDR3 size: 14 residues. V lost 6 bases, J lost 4 bases, and 13 bases lay in between. DNA for the CDR3: TGTGCCAGCAGAGGGGGGCTTATGAATCAGCCCCAGCATTTT. Translated: CASRGGLMNQPQHF.

Ten or more counts support this clonotype. CDR3 protein: CASSFGRYSEQFF. CDR3 DNA sequence: TGTGCCAGCAGCTTTGGGCGTTATAGTGAGCAGTTCTTC. V is TRBV7-8 and J is TRBJ2-1; D unclear. CDR3 length: 13 residues. Trimming left V 3 bases short and J 9 bases short, with 12 bases between. Germline V gene lookup returns CDR1 SGHVS and CDR2 FQNEAQ.

In its sample, this clonotype was seen a few times. The gene calls are TRBV28 and TRBJ2-2, with D perhaps being TRBD1 or TRBD2 (5 bases each). The V end lost 5 bases, the J end lost 1 base, and 8 bases lay between the germline ends. The CDR3 consists of 14 residues. Per the germline V gene, CDR1 is MDHEN and CDR2 is SYDVKM. The CDR3 DNA sequence: TGTGCCAGCAGTCGAGGGGTGAACACCGGGGAGCTGTTTTTT. As protein: CASSRGVNTGELFF.